Listed below are T cell receptor beta chains from one sample, sequenced in a study of blood T cell repertoires in COVID-19. The data were produced by immunoSEQ multiplex PCR, yet TCRdb's version contains in-frame clones alone and is incomplete. The sample contains approximately 150,000 clones, 65% to 85% of which appear only once. Sequencing was carried out using PBMCs or T cells enriched from blood (not recorded which). The source of these receptors is a man aged 40-50 years who had recovered from COVID-19. The CDR3 runs from the conserved cysteine through the conserved F or W. D genes are given only for firm matches. Clone size, where shown, is once, few, many, or a class for clones that have expanded.

CDR3 DNA: TGTGCCAGCAGGGCAAGCGGGGGCACAGATACGCAGTATTTT; CDR3 protein: CASRASGGTDTQYF; D gene: TRBD2; V gene: TRBV2; J gene: TRBJ2-3; clone size: NA
CDR3 DNA: TGTGCCAGCAGCCAACTTAGCGACACCGGGGAGCTGTTTTTT; CDR3 protein: CASSQLSDTGELFF; D gene: NA; V gene: TRBV3-1/TRBV3-2; J gene: TRBJ2-2; clone size: NA
CDR3 DNA: TGTGCCAGCAGTGGACGGGAGACCGGGGAGCTGTTTTTT; CDR3 protein: CASSGRETGELFF; D gene: NA; V gene: TRBV25-1; J gene: TRBJ2-2; clone size: NA
CDR3 DNA: TGTGCCAGCAGCTTGGCCCAGCTAGATAACTATGGCTACACCTTC; CDR3 protein: CASSLAQLDNYGYTF; D gene: NA; V gene: TRBV5-6; J gene: TRBJ1-2; clone size: NA
CDR3 DNA: TGCGCCAGCAGCCAAGATGGGGAGACTAGCGGGGGAAATGAGCAGTTCTTC; CDR3 protein: CASSQDGETSGGNEQFF; D gene: TRBD2; V gene: TRBV4-1; J gene: TRBJ2-1; clone size: NA
CDR3 DNA: TGTGCCAGCAGTTACTCCCAGACTAGCGGGGCATACGAGCAGTACTTC; CDR3 protein: CASSYSQTSGAYEQYF; D gene: TRBD2; V gene: TRBV6-2/TRBV6-3; J gene: TRBJ2-7; clone size: NA
CDR3 DNA: TGCGCCAGCACCCCGACCGTGTACGACCGGGGTGATACGCAGTATTTT; CDR3 protein: CASTPTVYDRGDTQYF; D gene: NA; V gene: TRBV4-1; J gene: TRBJ2-3; clone size: NA
CDR3 DNA: TGTGCTAGTGGTCTACCGGGACAGGGATACAGGAACACCGGGGAGCTGTTTTTT; CDR3 protein: CASGLPGQGYRNTGELFF; D gene: TRBD1; V gene: TRBV12-5; J gene: TRBJ2-2; clone size: NA
CDR3 DNA: TGTGCCAGCAGCCCTATCGGGGGGGGAGGTGGTGAGACCCAGTACTTC; CDR3 protein: CASSPIGGGGGETQYF; D gene: TRBD2; V gene: TRBV9; J gene: TRBJ2-5; clone size: NA
CDR3 DNA: TGTGCCAGCAGCTTAGGCCAGGGGAACACTGAAGCTTTCTTT; CDR3 protein: CASSLGQGNTEAFF; D gene: NA; V gene: TRBV7-2; J gene: TRBJ1-1; clone size: NA
CDR3 DNA: TGTGCCAGCAGCCCCTGGACTAGCGGGGGCACAGATACGCAGTATTTT; CDR3 protein: CASSPWTSGGTDTQYF; D gene: TRBD2; V gene: TRBV3-1/TRBV3-2; J gene: TRBJ2-3; clone size: NA
CDR3 DNA: TGTGCCTGGAGAGGACAGGGGGCGCCTGTTGAAGCTTTCTTT; CDR3 protein: CAWRGQGAPVEAFF; D gene: TRBD1; V gene: TRBV30; J gene: TRBJ1-1; clone size: NA
CDR3 DNA: TGTGCCAGCTCACCAAAGGAACAGGCCAAAAACATTCAGTACTTC; CDR3 protein: CASSPKEQAKNIQYF; D gene: NA; V gene: TRBV18; J gene: TRBJ2-4; clone size: NA
CDR3 DNA: TGCGCCAGCAGCTTGGTGGGAGGGACAGGGGGCACTGAAGCTTTCTTT; CDR3 protein: CASSLVGGTGGTEAFF; D gene: TRBD1; V gene: TRBV5-1; J gene: TRBJ1-1; clone size: many
CDR3 DNA: TGCGCCAGCAGCTTGTCAAGGGGGCTGTTGAACACTGAAGCTTTCTTT; CDR3 protein: CASSLSRGLLNTEAFF; D gene: TRBD1; V gene: TRBV5-1; J gene: TRBJ1-1; clone size: NA
CDR3 DNA: TGTGCCAGCAGCCCCACAGGATCGGTATTTAACGAGCAGTACTTC; CDR3 protein: CASSPTGSVFNEQYF; D gene: NA; V gene: TRBV7-3; J gene: TRBJ2-7; clone size: NA
CDR3 DNA: TGTGCCAGCAGCCAAGTTGTGGGAGTGGCCAAAAACATTCAGTACTTC; CDR3 protein: CASSQVVGVAKNIQYF; D gene: NA; V gene: TRBV3-1/TRBV3-2; J gene: TRBJ2-4; clone size: once
CDR3 DNA: TGTGCCAGCAGCTCCACTCAGGGAAACTATGGCTACACCTTC; CDR3 protein: CASSSTQGNYGYTF; D gene: NA; V gene: TRBV13; J gene: TRBJ1-2; clone size: NA
CDR3 DNA: TGTGCCAGCAGCTTAGGCCCCCCCCCGGCCTACAATGAGCAGTTCTTC; CDR3 protein: CASSLGPPPAYNEQFF; D gene: NA; V gene: TRBV7-2; J gene: TRBJ2-1; clone size: NA
CDR3 DNA: TGTGCCAGCTCCATTACGGGACAGGGCTACGAGCAGTACTTC; CDR3 protein: CASSITGQGYEQYF; D gene: TRBD1; V gene: TRBV18; J gene: TRBJ2-7; clone size: few
CDR3 DNA: TGCGCCAGCACAGACCGACAGGGGGCTGGCTACACCTTC; CDR3 protein: CASTDRQGAGYTF; D gene: TRBD1; V gene: TRBV4-1; J gene: TRBJ1-2; clone size: few
CDR3 DNA: TGTGCCAGCAGCTTGGACACCAATATTGGCTACACCTTC; CDR3 protein: CASSLDTNIGYTF; D gene: NA; V gene: TRBV7-2; J gene: TRBJ1-2; clone size: NA
CDR3 DNA: TGCGCCAGCAGCTTGGAGTGGACGGGAGGCACAGATACGCAGTATTTT; CDR3 protein: CASSLEWTGGTDTQYF; D gene: NA; V gene: TRBV5-1; J gene: TRBJ2-3; clone size: NA
CDR3 DNA: TGTGCCACCAGTGATTTGGGGGGCGCGGGGGCGGATACGCAGTATTTT; CDR3 protein: CATSDLGGAGADTQYF; D gene: NA; V gene: TRBV24-1; J gene: TRBJ2-3; clone size: once
CDR3 DNA: TGTGCCAGCAGTGACGGCACAGATACGCAGTATTTT; CDR3 protein: CASSDGTDTQYF; D gene: NA; V gene: TRBV6-1; J gene: TRBJ2-3; clone size: NA
CDR3 DNA: TGTGCCAGCAGCCAAGATACGACGGGGGGGCAAGATGAGCAGTTCTTC; CDR3 protein: CASSQDTTGGQDEQFF; D gene: TRBD2; V gene: TRBV3-1/TRBV3-2; J gene: TRBJ2-1; clone size: NA
CDR3 DNA: TGTGCCAGCAGCTTAAGGTGGGCGGGGGGGGCCGGGGAGACCCAGTACTTC; CDR3 protein: CASSLRWAGGAGETQYF; D gene: TRBD2; V gene: TRBV7-8; J gene: TRBJ2-5; clone size: NA
CDR3 DNA: TGTGCCAGCTCACGTAGCGGGGGGGCCGAGACCCAGTACTTC; CDR3 protein: CASSRSGGAETQYF; D gene: TRBD2; V gene: TRBV18; J gene: TRBJ2-5; clone size: NA
CDR3 DNA: TGTGCCAGCAGAAGGAGTGGTAGCAATCAGCCCCAGCATTTT; CDR3 protein: CASRRSGSNQPQHF; D gene: NA; V gene: TRBV27; J gene: TRBJ1-5; clone size: NA
CDR3 DNA: TGTGCCATCAATGGCCCGACTAGCGGGTACAATGAGCAGTTCTTC; CDR3 protein: CAINGPTSGYNEQFF; D gene: TRBD2; V gene: TRBV10-3; J gene: TRBJ2-1; clone size: NA
CDR3 DNA: TGTGCCTGGAGTTATCACGGGGGATCTGGAAACACCATATATTTT; CDR3 protein: CAWSYHGGSGNTIYF; D gene: NA; V gene: TRBV30; J gene: TRBJ1-3; clone size: NA
CDR3 DNA: TGTGCCAGTAGTGGGGCCGAGATAAATAATTCACCCCTCCACTTT; CDR3 protein: CASSGAEINNSPLHF; D gene: NA; V gene: TRBV19; J gene: TRBJ1-6; clone size: NA
CDR3 DNA: TGCGCCAGCAGCTTGGAAGCAGGGAACTATGGCTACACCTTC; CDR3 protein: CASSLEAGNYGYTF; D gene: NA; V gene: TRBV5-1; J gene: TRBJ1-2; clone size: NA
CDR3 DNA: TGCAGCGTTGCCTCCTCCGGGACAGGGTCGGATGGCTACACCTTC; CDR3 protein: CSVASSGTGSDGYTF; D gene: TRBD1; V gene: TRBV29-1; J gene: TRBJ1-2; clone size: NA
CDR3 DNA: TGTGCCAGCAGCTTAGGGGAGGGAAATAATTCACCCCTCCACTTT; CDR3 protein: CASSLGEGNNSPLHF; D gene: NA; V gene: TRBV7-3; J gene: TRBJ1-6; clone size: few
CDR3 DNA: TGTGCCAGCAGTTTGGCGGGACAGAACAATCAGCCCCAGCATTTT; CDR3 protein: CASSLAGQNNQPQHF; D gene: TRBD1; V gene: TRBV27; J gene: TRBJ1-5; clone size: NA
CDR3 DNA: TGTGCCAGCAGCTTACATACCAGCGGGGGGCAAACCGGGGAGCTGTTTTTT; CDR3 protein: CASSLHTSGGQTGELFF; D gene: TRBD2; V gene: TRBV7-8; J gene: TRBJ2-2; clone size: NA
CDR3 DNA: TGTGCCAGCAGTTACTGGTCTGGTGGGGGGTTTCCTCAAGAGACCCAGTACTTC; CDR3 protein: CASSYWSGGGFPQETQYF; D gene: NA; V gene: TRBV6-8; J gene: TRBJ2-5; clone size: NA
CDR3 DNA: TGTGCCTCATCGGGAGGATCTAACTATGGCTACACCTTC; CDR3 protein: CASSGGSNYGYTF; D gene: NA; V gene: TRBV10-3; J gene: TRBJ1-2; clone size: NA
CDR3 DNA: TGTGCCAGCAGCAGCCGGGAGGGAGATTCACCCCTCCACTTT; CDR3 protein: CASSSREGDSPLHF; D gene: NA; V gene: TRBV5-5; J gene: TRBJ1-6; clone size: NA
CDR3 DNA: TGTGCCAGCAGTGGGACAGCCGGTGAGGTTGGTGGCTACACCTTC; CDR3 protein: CASSGTAGEVGGYTF; D gene: NA; V gene: TRBV2; J gene: TRBJ1-2; clone size: NA
CDR3 DNA: TGTGCCAGAAGCTTGAAACTAGCGAGACTCCGAGAGACCCAGTACTTC; CDR3 protein: CARSLKLARLRETQYF; D gene: TRBD2; V gene: TRBV5-3; J gene: TRBJ2-5; clone size: NA
CDR3 DNA: TGCGCCAGCAGCTTGCAGGCCTTAGGGGGGGGCCTGGACACTGAAGCTTTCTTT; CDR3 protein: CASSLQALGGGLDTEAFF; D gene: NA; V gene: TRBV5-1; J gene: TRBJ1-1; clone size: NA
CDR3 DNA: TGCGCCAGCAGCTTGGAGCGCGGGGGACGCACAGATACGCAGTATTTT; CDR3 protein: CASSLERGGRTDTQYF; D gene: TRBD2; V gene: TRBV5-1; J gene: TRBJ2-3; clone size: NA
CDR3 DNA: TGTGCCACCAGCAGGACAGGGTATCAAGAGACCCAGTACTTC; CDR3 protein: CATSRTGYQETQYF; D gene: TRBD1; V gene: TRBV15; J gene: TRBJ2-5; clone size: few
CDR3 DNA: TGTGCCAGCAAGCTACGGGGGAAGTCCTACGAGCAGTACTTC; CDR3 protein: CASKLRGKSYEQYF; D gene: NA; V gene: TRBV5-8; J gene: TRBJ2-7; clone size: NA
CDR3 DNA: TGCAGCGTTGAAGATCAGACAGGGGGATTTATTTATGGCTACACCTTC; CDR3 protein: CSVEDQTGGFIYGYTF; D gene: TRBD1; V gene: TRBV29-1; J gene: TRBJ1-2; clone size: NA
CDR3 DNA: TGTGCCAGCAGCTTAGTGGTCCAGACTAACACTGAAGCTTTCTTT; CDR3 protein: CASSLVVQTNTEAFF; D gene: NA; V gene: TRBV7-8; J gene: TRBJ1-1; clone size: NA
CDR3 DNA: TGCGCCGCGGGAATCCAAGATAGTGGAAGGGCCCAGTACTTC; CDR3 protein: CAAGIQDSGRAQYF; D gene: NA; V gene: TRBV10-1; J gene: TRBJ2-5; clone size: NA
CDR3 DNA: TGTGCCAGCAGCCTTTACCGGGACAGGGAAAAGGGTATAAGTGGCTACACCTTC; CDR3 protein: CASSLYRDREKGISGYTF; D gene: TRBD1; V gene: TRBV7-2; J gene: TRBJ1-2; clone size: NA
CDR3 DNA: TGTGCCAGCAGCACGTATAGGAGCGGGGGAGAGACCCAGTACTTC; CDR3 protein: CASSTYRSGGETQYF; D gene: NA; V gene: TRBV21-1; J gene: TRBJ2-5; clone size: NA
CDR3 DNA: TGTGCTAGTTCAGGTGCCTACAATGAGCAGTTCTTC; CDR3 protein: CASSGAYNEQFF; D gene: NA; V gene: TRBV12-5; J gene: TRBJ2-1; clone size: NA
CDR3 DNA: TGTGCCAGCAGCCAAATTACTCAGGGGAAGGGAAACACCATATATTTT; CDR3 protein: CASSQITQGKGNTIYF; D gene: NA; V gene: TRBV4-2; J gene: TRBJ1-3; clone size: NA
CDR3 DNA: TGTGCCAGCAGCGTAAGAGCGGGGGGGCTGCGGGATACGCAGTATTTT; CDR3 protein: CASSVRAGGLRDTQYF; D gene: TRBD2; V gene: TRBV9; J gene: TRBJ2-3; clone size: NA